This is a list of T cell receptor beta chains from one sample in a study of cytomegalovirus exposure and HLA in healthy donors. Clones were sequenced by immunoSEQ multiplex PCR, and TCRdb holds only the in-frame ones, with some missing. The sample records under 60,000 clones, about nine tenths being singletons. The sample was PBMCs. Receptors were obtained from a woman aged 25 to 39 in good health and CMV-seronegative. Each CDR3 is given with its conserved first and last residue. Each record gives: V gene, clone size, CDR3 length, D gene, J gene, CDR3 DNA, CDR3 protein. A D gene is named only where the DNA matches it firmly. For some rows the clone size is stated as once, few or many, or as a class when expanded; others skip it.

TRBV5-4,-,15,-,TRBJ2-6,TGTGCCAGCAGCTCTAAAATACAGGGAGCCAACGTCCTGACTTTC,CASSSKIQGANVLTF
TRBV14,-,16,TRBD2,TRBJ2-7,TGTGCCAGCAGCCAAGATCTCTCCGCGGGAGGTTGGGAGCAGTACTTC,CASSQDLSAGGWEQYF
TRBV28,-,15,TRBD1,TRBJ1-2,TGTGCCAGCAGCGAGGGACAGCCCTTTTCGGATGGCTACACCTTC,CASSEGQPFSDGYTF
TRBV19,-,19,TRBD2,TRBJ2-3,TGTGCCAGTAGTATGGGTGGACTAGCGGGAGGAGTCCCGGCAGATACGCAGTATTTT,CASSMGGLAGGVPADTQYF
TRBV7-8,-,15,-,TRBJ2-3,TGTGCCAGCAGTCTTCTACTGTCGGTGACAGATACGCAGTATTTT,CASSLLLSVTDTQYF
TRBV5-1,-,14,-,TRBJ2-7,TGCGCCAGCAGCTTGGCCCCAGGGAACTACGAGCAGTACTTC,CASSLAPGNYEQYF
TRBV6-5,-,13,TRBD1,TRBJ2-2,TGTGCCAGTTGGGACAGAAACACCGGGGAGCTGTTTTTT,CASWDRNTGELFF
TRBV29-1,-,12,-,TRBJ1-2,TGCAGCGTCACCGACTATTTTTATGGCTACACCTTC,CSVTDYFYGYTF
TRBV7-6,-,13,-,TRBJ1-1,TGTGCCAGCAGCTTAGAGCCTAACACTGAAGCTTTCTTT,CASSLEPNTEAFF
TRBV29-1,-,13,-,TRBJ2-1,TGCAGCGTTAGAACGGGAGTAGGAAGTGAGCAGTTCTTC,CSVRTGVGSEQFF
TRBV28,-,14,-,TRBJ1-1,TGTGCCAGCAGTTTGCAGGGGATGGACACTGAAGCTTTCTTT,CASSLQGMDTEAFF
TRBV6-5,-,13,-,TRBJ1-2,TGTGCCAGCAGTTACTCGAGAGTGGATGGCTACACCTTC,CASSYSRVDGYTF
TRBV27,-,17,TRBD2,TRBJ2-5,TGTGCCAGCAGTCCCGGGACTAGCGGGAGGGCCAGTAAGACCCAGTACTTC,CASSPGTSGRASKTQYF
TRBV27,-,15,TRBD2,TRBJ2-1,TGTGCCAGCACGTCCTTTAGCGGGAGCCTAGCCGAGCAGTTCTTC,CASTSFSGSLAEQFF
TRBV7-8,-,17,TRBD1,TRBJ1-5,TGTGCCAGCAGCTTAGACGGACAGGGCGTGTGGTGGCAGCCCCAGCATTTT,CASSLDGQGVWWQPQHF
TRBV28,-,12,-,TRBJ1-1,TGTGCCAGCACCCCCGGGGAGACTGAAGCTTTCTTT,CASTPGETEAFF
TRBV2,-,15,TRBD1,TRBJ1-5,TGTGCCAGCAGTTCGGGACAGACTAGCAATCAGCCCCAGCATTTT,CASSSGQTSNQPQHF
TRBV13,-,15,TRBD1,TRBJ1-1,TGTGCCAGCAGCTTATCAGGGGGCTTACACACTGAAGCTTTCTTT,CASSLSGGLHTEAFF
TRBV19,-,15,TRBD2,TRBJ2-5,TGTGCCAGTAGTAAACTAGCGGGAGTTCCAGAGACCCAGTACTTC,CASSKLAGVPETQYF
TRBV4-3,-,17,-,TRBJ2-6,TGCGCCAGCAGCCAAGAAGGGACAAACTCTGGGGCCAACGTCCTGACTTTC,CASSQEGTNSGANVLTF
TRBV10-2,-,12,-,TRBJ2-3,TGCGCCAGCACCTCTAGCACAGATACGCAGTATTTT,CASTSSTDTQYF
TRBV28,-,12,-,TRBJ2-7,TGTGCCAGCAGTTTCTCGTCCTACGAGCAGTACTTC,CASSFSSYEQYF
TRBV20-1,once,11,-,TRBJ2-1,TGCAGTGCTAGAGATTTGGGGCCAAAATTCTTC,CSARDLGPKFF
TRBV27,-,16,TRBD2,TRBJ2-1,TGTGCCAGCAGTCTCCGAGCTAGCGGGCGGTACAATGAGCAGTTCTTC,CASSLRASGRYNEQFF
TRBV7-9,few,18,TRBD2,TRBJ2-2,TGTGCCAGCAGCTCCCTGACTAGCGGGAGGGGCGGAGCCGGGGAGCTGTTTTTT,CASSSLTSGRGGAGELFF
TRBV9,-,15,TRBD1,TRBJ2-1,TGTGCCAGCAGCGTATTACAGGGGCATCGCAATGAGCAGTTCTTC,CASSVLQGHRNEQFF
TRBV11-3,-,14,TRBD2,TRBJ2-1,TGTGCCAGCAGCCGGGGGGGAAGCGACAATGAGCAGTTCTTC,CASSRGGSDNEQFF
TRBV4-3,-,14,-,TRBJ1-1,TGCGCCAGCAGCCAGGGAGTTTCCTACACTGAAGCTTTCTTT,CASSQGVSYTEAFF
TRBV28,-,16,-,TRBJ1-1,TGTGCCAGCAGGTTTACAGGGTCCGATATGAACACTGAAGCTTTCTTT,CASRFTGSDMNTEAFF
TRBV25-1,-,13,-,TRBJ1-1,TGTGCCAGCAGTGAATCGAGGAACACTGAAGCTTTCTTT,CASSESRNTEAFF
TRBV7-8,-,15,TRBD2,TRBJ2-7,TGTGCCAGCAGCTTACTCGACCTAGCGGCCTACGAGCAGTACTTC,CASSLLDLAAYEQYF
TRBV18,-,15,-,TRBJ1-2,TGTGCCAGCTCACCACCGGACAGATATAACTATGGCTACACCTTC,CASSPPDRYNYGYTF
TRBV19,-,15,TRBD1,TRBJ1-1,TGTGCCAGTAACCGGGAGGGGGCGAAAGTCGCTGAAGCTTTCTTT,CASNREGAKVAEAFF
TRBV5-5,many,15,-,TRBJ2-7,TGTGCCAGCAGCTTGGTGGAGGGGATCTCCTACGAGCAGTACTTC,CASSLVEGISYEQYF
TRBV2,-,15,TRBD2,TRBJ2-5,TGTGCCAGCAGTGGAGGGACTAGCGGGATGGAGACCCAGTACTTC,CASSGGTSGMETQYF
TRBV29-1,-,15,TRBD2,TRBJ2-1,TGCAGCGTTGAAGGGCCTAGCGGAGGGTACAATGAGCAGTTCTTC,CSVEGPSGGYNEQFF